The sequence of this T cell receptor beta chain was determined in a study of T cell clones after liver transplantation. Study as a whole: Post-transplant blood was tracked for graft-donor-reactive T cell clones identified in a pre-transplant mixed lymphocyte reaction. Standard immunosuppression, with no induction, continued until 12-24 months after transplant. Pre-transplant mixed lymphocyte reactions yielded third-party-reactive TCRbeta sequences as comparators for graft-donor-reactive sequences.

The CDR3 is made up of 19 amino acids. V gave up 1 base and J gave up 0 bases, with 19 bases separating them. Germline assignment: CDR1 SQVTM and CDR2 ANQGSEA. Clones were read by immunoSEQ multiplex PCR, and TCRdb kept only the in-frame ones, dropping some. The sample lists roughly 100,000 clones, about 86% occurring once. This chain uses TRBV29-1 with TRBJ2-6; D may be TRBD1 (6 bases). The source material was CD4+ T cells from blood, sampled around 48 months after liver transplant. This receptor was identified in a human patient who received a liver transplant. Certain T cells may be donor cells from the graft. The CDR3 DNA is TGCAGCGTTGAAGCAAGCACACCTGGACAGTACTCTGGGGCCAACGTCCTGACTTTC. As protein: CSVEASTPGQYSGANVLTF. Complete variable domain (other parts from reference TRBV29-1 and TRBJ2-6): SAVISQKPSRDICQRGTSLTIQCQVDSQVTMMFWYRQQPGQSLTLIATANQGSEATYESGFVIDKFPISRPNLTFSTLTVSNMSPEDSSIYLCSVEASTPGQYSGANVLTFGAGSRLTVL.